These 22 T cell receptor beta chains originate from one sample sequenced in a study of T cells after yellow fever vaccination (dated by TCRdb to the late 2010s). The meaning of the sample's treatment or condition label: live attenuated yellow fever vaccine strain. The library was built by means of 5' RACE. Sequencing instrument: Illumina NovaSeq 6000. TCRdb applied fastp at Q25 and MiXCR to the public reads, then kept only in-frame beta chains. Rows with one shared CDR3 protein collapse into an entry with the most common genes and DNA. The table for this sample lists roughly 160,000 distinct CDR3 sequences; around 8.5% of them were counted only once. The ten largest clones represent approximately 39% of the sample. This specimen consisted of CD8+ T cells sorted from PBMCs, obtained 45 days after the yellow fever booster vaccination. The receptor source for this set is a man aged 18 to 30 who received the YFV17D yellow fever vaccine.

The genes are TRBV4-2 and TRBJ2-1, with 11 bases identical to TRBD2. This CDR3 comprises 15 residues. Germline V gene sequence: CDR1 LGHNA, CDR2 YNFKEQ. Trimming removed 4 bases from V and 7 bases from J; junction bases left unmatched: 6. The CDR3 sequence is CASSPGLAVTNEQFF. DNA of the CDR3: TGTGCCAGCAGCCCGGGACTAGCGGTTACAAATGAGCAGTTCTTC.

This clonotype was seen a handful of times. In nucleotides, the CDR3 is TGTGCCAGCAGCCAGTCGAACATTCAGTACTTC. Protein sequence: CASSQSNIQYF. The rearrangement links TRBV6-5 to TRBJ2-4; D unresolved. V lost 6 bases, J lost 7 bases, and 7 bases lay in between. The CDR3 has 11 amino acids. Per the germline V gene, CDR1 is MNHEY and CDR2 is SVGAGI.

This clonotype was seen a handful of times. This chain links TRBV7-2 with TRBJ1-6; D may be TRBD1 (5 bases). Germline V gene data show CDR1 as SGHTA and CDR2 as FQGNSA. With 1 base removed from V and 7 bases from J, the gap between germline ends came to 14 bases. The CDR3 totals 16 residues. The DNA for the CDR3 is TGTGCCAGCAGCTTAGTTGAGGGGAGAGAGAATTCACCCCTCCACTTT. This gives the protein CASSLVEGRENSPLHF.

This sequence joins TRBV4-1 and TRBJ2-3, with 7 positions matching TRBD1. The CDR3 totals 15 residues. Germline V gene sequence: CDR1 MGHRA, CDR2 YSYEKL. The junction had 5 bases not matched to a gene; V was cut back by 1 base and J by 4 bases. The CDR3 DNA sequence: TGCGCCAGCAGCCAAGGGCAGGGGGTCGCAGATACGCAGTATTTT. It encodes CASSQGQGVADTQYF.

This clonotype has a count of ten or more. DNA of the CDR3: TGTGCCAGCAGTTCCCTGGGACAGGGGGCTTTGGAAAATCAGCCCCAGCATTTT. As protein: CASSSLGQGALENQPQHF. J is TRBJ1-5 and V is TRBV6-2 or TRBV6-3; 12 positions agree with TRBD1. This CDR3 region has 18 residues. CDR1 and CDR2 (germline): MNHEY, SVGEGT. Trimming cost V 4 bases and J 4 bases; bases outside gene matches: 11.

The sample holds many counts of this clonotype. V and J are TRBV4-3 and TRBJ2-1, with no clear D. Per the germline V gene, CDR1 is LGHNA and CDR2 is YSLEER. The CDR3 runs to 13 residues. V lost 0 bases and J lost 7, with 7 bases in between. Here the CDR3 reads CASSQEGWNEQFF. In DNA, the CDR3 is TGCGCCAGCAGCCAAGAGGGGTGGAATGAGCAGTTCTTC.

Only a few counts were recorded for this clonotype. The CDR3 DNA follows: TGCAGCGTTGACGGACTAGCGGGGGTTCTAACAGATACGCAGTATTTT. Amino acids: CSVDGLAGVLTDTQYF. The chain joins TRBV29-1 to TRBJ2-3; 13 bases agree with TRBD2. This CDR3 spans 16 amino acids. Trimming took 3 bases from V and 3 from J; bases not matched to a gene: 6. Germline loops: CDR1 SQVTM, CDR2 ANQGSEA.

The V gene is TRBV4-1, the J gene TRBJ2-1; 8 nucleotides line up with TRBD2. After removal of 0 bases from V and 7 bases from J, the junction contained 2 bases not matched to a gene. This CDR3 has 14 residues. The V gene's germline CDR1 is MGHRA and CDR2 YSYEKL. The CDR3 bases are TGCGCCAGCAGCCAAGATCCTAGCGGGAATGAGCAGTTCTTC. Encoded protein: CASSQDPSGNEQFF.

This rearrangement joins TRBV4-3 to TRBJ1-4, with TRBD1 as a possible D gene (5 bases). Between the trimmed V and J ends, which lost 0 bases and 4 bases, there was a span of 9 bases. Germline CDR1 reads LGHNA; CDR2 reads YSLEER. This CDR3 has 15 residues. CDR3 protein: CASSQDNRLNEKLFF. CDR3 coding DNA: TGCGCCAGCAGCCAAGATAACAGGCTTAATGAAAAACTGTTTTTT.

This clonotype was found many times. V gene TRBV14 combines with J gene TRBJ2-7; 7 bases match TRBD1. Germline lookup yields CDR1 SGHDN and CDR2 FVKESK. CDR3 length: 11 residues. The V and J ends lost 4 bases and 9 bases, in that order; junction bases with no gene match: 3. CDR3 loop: CASSLGTAQYF. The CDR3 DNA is TGTGCCAGCAGCCTCGGGACAGCGCAGTACTTC.

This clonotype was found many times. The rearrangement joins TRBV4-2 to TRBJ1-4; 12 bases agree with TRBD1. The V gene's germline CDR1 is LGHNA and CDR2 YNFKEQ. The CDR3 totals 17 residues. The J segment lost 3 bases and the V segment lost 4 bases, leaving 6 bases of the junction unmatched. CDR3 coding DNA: TGTGCCAGCAGCCCAGTGGGGACAGGGGGCGCTAATGAAAAACTGTTTTTT. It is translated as CASSPVGTGGANEKLFF.

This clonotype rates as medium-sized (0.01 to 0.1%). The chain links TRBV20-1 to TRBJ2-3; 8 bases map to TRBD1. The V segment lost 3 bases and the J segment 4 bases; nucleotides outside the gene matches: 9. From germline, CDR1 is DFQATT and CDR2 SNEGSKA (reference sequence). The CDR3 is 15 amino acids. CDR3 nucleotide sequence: TGCAGTGCTAGCGAACCCGACAGGGGCGCAGATACGCAGTATTTT. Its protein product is CSASEPDRGADTQYF.

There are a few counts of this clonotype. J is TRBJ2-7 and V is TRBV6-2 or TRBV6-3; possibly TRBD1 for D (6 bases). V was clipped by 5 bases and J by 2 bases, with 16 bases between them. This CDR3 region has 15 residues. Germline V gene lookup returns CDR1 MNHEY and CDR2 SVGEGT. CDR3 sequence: CASSAYGTPPYEQYV. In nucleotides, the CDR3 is TGTGCCAGCAGTGCTTACGGGACACCGCCCTACGAGCAGTACGTC.

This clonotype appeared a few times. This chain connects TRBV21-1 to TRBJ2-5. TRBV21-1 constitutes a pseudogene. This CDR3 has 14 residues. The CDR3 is CASSKGPTPETQYF. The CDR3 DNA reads TGTGCCAGCAGCAAAGGGCCAACTCCTGAGACCCAGTACTTC.

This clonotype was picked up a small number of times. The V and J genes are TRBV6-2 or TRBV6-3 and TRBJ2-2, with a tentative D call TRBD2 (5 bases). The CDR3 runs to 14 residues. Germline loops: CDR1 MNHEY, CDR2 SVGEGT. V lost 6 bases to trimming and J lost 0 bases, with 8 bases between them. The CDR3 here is CASRRATNTGELFF. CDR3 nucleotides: TGTGCCAGCAGGAGGGCAACGAACACCGGGGAGCTGTTTTTT.

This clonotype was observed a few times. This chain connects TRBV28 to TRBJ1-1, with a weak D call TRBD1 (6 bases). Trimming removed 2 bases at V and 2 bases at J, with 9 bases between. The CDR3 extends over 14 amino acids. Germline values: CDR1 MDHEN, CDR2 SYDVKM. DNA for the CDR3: TGTGCCAGCAGTTTAACAGGGATTAACACTGAAGCTTTCTTT. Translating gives CASSLTGINTEAFF.

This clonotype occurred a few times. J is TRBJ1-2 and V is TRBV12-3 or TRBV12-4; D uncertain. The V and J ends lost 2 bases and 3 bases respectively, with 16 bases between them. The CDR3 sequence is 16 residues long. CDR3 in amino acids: CASSLFLGPLDYGYTF. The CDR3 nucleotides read TGTGCCAGCAGTTTATTTCTGGGCCCCTTAGACTATGGCTACACCTTC.

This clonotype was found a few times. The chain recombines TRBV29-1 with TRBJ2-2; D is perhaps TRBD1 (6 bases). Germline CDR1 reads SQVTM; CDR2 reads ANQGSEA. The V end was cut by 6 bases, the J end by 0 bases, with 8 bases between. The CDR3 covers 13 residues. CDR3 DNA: TGCAGCGTCGGACAGACGAACACCGGGGAGCTGTTTTTT. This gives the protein CSVGQTNTGELFF.

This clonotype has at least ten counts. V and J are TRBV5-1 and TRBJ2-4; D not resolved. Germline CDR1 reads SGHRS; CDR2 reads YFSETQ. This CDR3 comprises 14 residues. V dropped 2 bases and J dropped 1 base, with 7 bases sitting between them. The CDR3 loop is CASSFHLAKNIQYF. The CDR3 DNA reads TGCGCCAGCAGCTTTCATTTGGCCAAAAACATTCAGTACTTC.

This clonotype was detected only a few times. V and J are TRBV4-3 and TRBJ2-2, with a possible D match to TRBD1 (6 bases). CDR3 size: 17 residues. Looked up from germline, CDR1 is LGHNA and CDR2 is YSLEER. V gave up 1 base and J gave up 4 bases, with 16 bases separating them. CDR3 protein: CASSQVRAGDTTGELFF. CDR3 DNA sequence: TGCGCCAGCAGCCAAGTAAGAGCAGGGGATACCACCGGGGAGCTGTTTTTT.

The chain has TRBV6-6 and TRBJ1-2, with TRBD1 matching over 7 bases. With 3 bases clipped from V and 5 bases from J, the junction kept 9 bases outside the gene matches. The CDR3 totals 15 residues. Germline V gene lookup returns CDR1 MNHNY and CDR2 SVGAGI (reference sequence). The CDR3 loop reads CASSYGTGTAYGYTF. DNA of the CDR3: TGTGCCAGCAGTTATGGGACCGGGACAGCTTATGGCTACACCTTC.

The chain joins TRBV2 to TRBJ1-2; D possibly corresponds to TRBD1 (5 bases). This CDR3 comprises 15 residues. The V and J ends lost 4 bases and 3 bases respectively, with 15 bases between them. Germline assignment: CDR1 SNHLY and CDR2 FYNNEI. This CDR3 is CASSALDRDYYGYTF. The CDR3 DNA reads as TGTGCCAGCAGTGCTCTCGACAGAGACTACTATGGCTACACCTTC.